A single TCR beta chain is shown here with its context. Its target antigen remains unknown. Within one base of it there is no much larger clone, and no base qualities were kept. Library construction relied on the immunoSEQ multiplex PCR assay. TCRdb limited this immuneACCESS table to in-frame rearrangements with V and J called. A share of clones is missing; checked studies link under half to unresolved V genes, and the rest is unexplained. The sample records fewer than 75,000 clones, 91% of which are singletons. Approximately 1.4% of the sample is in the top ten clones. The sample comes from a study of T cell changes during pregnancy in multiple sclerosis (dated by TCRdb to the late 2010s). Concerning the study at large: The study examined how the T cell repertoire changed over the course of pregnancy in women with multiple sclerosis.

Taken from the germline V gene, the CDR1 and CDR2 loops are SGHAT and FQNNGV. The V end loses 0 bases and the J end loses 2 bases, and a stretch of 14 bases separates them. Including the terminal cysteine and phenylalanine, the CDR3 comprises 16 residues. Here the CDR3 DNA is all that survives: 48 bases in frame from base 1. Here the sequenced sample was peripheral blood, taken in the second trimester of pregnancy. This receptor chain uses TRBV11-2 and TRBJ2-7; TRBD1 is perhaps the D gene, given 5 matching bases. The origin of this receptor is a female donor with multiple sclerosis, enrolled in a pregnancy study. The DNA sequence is TGTGCCAGCAGCTTAGATCTTAGGGGTTACGCCTACGAGCAGTACTTC. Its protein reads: CASSLDLRGYAYEQYF.